A selection of T cell receptor beta chains follows, all from one sample in a study of blood T cell repertoires in COVID-19. Here immunoSEQ multiplex PCR was the method, and the copy in TCRdb shows in-frame clones only, minus some. The table has roughly 200,000 clones, roughly 89% seen once. The sample taken for sequencing was PBMCs or T cells enriched from blood (not recorded which). Every receptor here comes from a woman aged 40 to 50 with acute COVID-19. CDR3s include the opening cysteine and the closing phenylalanine or tryptophan. Fields, in order: D gene, J gene, clone size, V gene, CDR3 protein. D genes are given only for firm matches. Expanded clones are given a class, and other clones once, few, many or no size at all.

D gene: .
J gene: TRBJ1-3
clone size: few
V gene: TRBV18
CDR3 protein: CASSTTGRISGNTIYF

D gene: .
J gene: TRBJ1-3
clone size: .
V gene: TRBV9
CDR3 protein: CASSGDRRSSGNTIYF

D gene: TRBD2
J gene: TRBJ2-7
clone size: .
V gene: TRBV7-6
CDR3 protein: CASSLRLAGREEQYF

D gene: .
J gene: TRBJ2-1
clone size: .
V gene: TRBV3-1/TRBV3-2
CDR3 protein: CASSQSVETWDNEQFF

D gene: TRBD1
J gene: TRBJ1-4
clone size: .
V gene: TRBV4-1
CDR3 protein: CASSQETGSEKLFF

D gene: TRBD1
J gene: TRBJ1-2
clone size: .
V gene: TRBV30
CDR3 protein: CAWSADRGLGYGYTF

D gene: .
J gene: TRBJ2-3
clone size: .
V gene: TRBV7-9
CDR3 protein: CASSSPPSTDTQYF

D gene: TRBD1
J gene: TRBJ1-1
clone size: .
V gene: TRBV29-1
CDR3 protein: CSVGQGARLSEAFF

D gene: TRBD2
J gene: TRBJ2-7
clone size: .
V gene: TRBV4-1
CDR3 protein: CASRKSGSGSYEQYF

D gene: TRBD1
J gene: TRBJ1-3
clone size: once
V gene: TRBV18
CDR3 protein: CASSPTRGRKPSGNTIYF

D gene: .
J gene: TRBJ1-1
clone size: .
V gene: TRBV4-2
CDR3 protein: CASSQGGKNTEAFF

D gene: .
J gene: TRBJ1-1
clone size: many
V gene: TRBV5-4
CDR3 protein: CASSPSGGAESTEAFF

D gene: .
J gene: TRBJ1-1
clone size: .
V gene: TRBV6-5
CDR3 protein: CASRDLGRGTEAFF

D gene: TRBD2
J gene: TRBJ2-7
clone size: few
V gene: TRBV28
CDR3 protein: CASSPTSGGLYEQYF

D gene: .
J gene: TRBJ1-5
clone size: .
V gene: TRBV20-1
CDR3 protein: CSASTGRGNQPQHF

D gene: .
J gene: TRBJ2-1
clone size: .
V gene: TRBV10-3
CDR3 protein: CAISEGRVTNEQFF

D gene: .
J gene: TRBJ2-3
clone size: .
V gene: TRBV5-1
CDR3 protein: CASSLNPGGITDTQYF

D gene: .
J gene: TRBJ2-1
clone size: .
V gene: TRBV30
CDR3 protein: CAWSVTSNEQFF

D gene: .
J gene: TRBJ2-6
clone size: .
V gene: TRBV4-3
CDR3 protein: CASSQDAVYTPSGANVLTF

D gene: .
J gene: TRBJ2-7
clone size: once
V gene: TRBV2
CDR3 protein: CASSELGGPRLYEQYF

D gene: TRBD2
J gene: TRBJ2-1
clone size: .
V gene: TRBV9
CDR3 protein: CASSVKSGGNNEQFF

D gene: .
J gene: TRBJ2-3
clone size: .
V gene: TRBV5-6
CDR3 protein: CASSFTSSDTQYF